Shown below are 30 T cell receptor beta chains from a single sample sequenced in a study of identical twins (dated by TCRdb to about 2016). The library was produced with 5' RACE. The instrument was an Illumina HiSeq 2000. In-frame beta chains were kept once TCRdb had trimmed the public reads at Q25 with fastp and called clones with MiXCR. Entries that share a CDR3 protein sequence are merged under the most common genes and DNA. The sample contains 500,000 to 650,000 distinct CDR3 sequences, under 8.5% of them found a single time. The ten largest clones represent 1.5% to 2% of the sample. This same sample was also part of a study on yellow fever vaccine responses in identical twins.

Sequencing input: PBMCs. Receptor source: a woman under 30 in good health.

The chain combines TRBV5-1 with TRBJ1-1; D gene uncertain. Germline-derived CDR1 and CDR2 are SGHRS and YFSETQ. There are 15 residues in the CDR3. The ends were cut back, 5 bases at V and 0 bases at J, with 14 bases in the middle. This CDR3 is CASRTHTTMNTEAFF. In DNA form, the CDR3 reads TGCGCCAGCAGGACGCATACCACCATGAACACTGAAGCTTTCTTT.

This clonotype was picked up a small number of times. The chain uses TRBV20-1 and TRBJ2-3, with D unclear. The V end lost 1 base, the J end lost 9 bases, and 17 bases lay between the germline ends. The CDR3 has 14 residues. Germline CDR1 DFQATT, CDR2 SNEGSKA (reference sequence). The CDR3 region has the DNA TGCAGTGCTAGAGCCGATTTAGTTTCGAAGACGCAGTATTTT. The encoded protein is CSARADLVSKTQYF.

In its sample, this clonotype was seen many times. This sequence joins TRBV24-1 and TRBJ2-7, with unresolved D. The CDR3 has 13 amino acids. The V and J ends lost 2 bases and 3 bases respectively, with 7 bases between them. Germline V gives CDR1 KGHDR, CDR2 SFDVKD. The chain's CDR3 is CATSDSTVYEQYF. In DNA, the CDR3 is TGTGCCACCAGTGATTCGACGGTCTACGAGCAGTACTTC.

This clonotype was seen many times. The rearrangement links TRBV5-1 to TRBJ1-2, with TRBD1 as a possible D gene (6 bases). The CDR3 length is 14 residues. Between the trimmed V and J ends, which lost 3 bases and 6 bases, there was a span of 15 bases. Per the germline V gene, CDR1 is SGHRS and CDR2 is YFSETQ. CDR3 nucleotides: TGCGCCAGCAGCTCCCCGACGCAGGGGCATGGCTACACCTTC. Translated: CASSSPTQGHGYTF.

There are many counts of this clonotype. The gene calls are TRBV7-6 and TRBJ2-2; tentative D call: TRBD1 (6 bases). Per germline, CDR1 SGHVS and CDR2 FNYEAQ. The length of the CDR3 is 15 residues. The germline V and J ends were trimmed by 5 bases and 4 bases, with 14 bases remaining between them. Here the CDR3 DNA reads TGTGCCAGCAGCACCGGGACATTCAGCACCGGGGAGCTGTTTTTT. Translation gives CASSTGTFSTGELFF.

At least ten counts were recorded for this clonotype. The CDR3 nucleotides are TGCAGCGTTGAACAGTTGGCAGATACGCAGTATTTT. Encoded protein: CSVEQLADTQYF. This rearrangement joins TRBV29-1 to TRBJ2-3; D is unresolved. V lost 2 bases and J 4 bases, leaving 7 bases between the germline ends. Germline assignment: CDR1 SQVTM and CDR2 ANQGSEA. This CDR3 is built from 12 residues.

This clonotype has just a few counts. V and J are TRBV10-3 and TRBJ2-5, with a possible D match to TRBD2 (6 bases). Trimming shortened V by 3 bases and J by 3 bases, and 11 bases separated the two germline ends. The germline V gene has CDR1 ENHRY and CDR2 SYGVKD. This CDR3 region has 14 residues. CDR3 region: CAISDPGLKETQYF. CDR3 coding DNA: TGTGCCATCAGTGATCCGGGACTCAAAGAGACCCAGTACTTC.

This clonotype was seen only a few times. The CDR3: CSVEGGIGTEAFF. CDR3 DNA sequence: TGCAGTGTCGAAGGGGGAATCGGCACTGAAGCTTTCTTT. The J gene is TRBJ1-1, the V gene TRBV20-1, with a weak D call TRBD1 (6 bases). Germline loops: CDR1 DFQATT, CDR2 SNEGSKA (reference sequence). The CDR3 contains 13 residues. Trimming removed 7 bases at V and 4 bases at J, with 16 bases between.

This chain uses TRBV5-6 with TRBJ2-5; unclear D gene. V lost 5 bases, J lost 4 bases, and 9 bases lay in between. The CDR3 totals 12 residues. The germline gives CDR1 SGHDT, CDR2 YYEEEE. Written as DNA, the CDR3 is TGTGCCAGCAGGGGGTTGGGAGAGACCCAGTACTTC. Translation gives CASRGLGETQYF.

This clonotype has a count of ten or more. The DNA of the CDR3 is TGCAGCGGGACAGGGGCCTACGAGCAGTACTTC. Translated, it gives CSGTGAYEQYF. The chain uses TRBV29-1 and TRBJ2-7; the match to TRBD1 covers 9 bases. With 7 bases clipped from V and 2 bases from J, the junction kept 0 bases outside the gene matches. The germline V gene has CDR1 SQVTM and CDR2 ANQGSEA. The CDR3 runs to 11 residues.

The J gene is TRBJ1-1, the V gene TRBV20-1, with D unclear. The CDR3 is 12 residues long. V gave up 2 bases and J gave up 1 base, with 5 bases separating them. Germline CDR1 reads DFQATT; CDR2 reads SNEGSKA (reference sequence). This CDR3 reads CSARNTNTEAFF. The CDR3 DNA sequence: TGCAGTGCTAGAAACACGAACACTGAAGCTTTCTTT.

CDR3 amino acids: CASSLTPPGDEQYF. CDR3 DNA: TGTGCCAGCAGTTTAACCCCGCCTGGGGACGAGCAGTACTTC. V and J are TRBV12-3 or TRBV12-4 and TRBJ2-7; D is unresolved. The CDR3 extends over 14 amino acids. The V gene lost 2 bases and the J gene lost 5 bases, with 13 bases spanning the gap.

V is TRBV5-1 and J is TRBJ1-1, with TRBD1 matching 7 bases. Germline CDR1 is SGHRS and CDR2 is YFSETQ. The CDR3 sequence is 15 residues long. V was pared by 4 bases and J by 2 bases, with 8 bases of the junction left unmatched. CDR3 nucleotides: TGCGCCAGCAGCCCTGGGGGACAGCTTAACACTGAAGCTTTCTTT. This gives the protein CASSPGGQLNTEAFF.

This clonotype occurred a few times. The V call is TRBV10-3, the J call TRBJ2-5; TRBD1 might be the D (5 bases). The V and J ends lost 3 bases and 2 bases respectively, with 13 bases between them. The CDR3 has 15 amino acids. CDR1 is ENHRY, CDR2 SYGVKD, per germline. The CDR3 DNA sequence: TGTGCCATCAGTGATGGTCAGGGTCCTCAAGAGACCCAGTACTTC. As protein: CAISDGQGPQETQYF.

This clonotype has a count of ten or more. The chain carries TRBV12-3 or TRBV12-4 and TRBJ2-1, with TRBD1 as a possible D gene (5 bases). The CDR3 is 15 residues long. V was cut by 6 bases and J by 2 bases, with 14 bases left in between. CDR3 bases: TGTGCCAGCAGGGCTCCAGGGTTACCCTACAATGAGCAGTTCTTC. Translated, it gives CASRAPGLPYNEQFF.

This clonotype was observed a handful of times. CDR3 DNA: TGTGCCAGCAGTGCCAAGGTCCACGCTTACTCCTATAATTCACCCCTCCACTTT. Protein: CASSAKVHAYSYNSPLHF. The V and J genes are TRBV6-1 and TRBJ1-6; no definite D call. CDR3 size: 18 residues. Germline assignment: CDR1 MNHNS and CDR2 SASEGT. Trimming shortened V by 4 bases and J by 0 bases, and 16 bases separated the two germline ends.

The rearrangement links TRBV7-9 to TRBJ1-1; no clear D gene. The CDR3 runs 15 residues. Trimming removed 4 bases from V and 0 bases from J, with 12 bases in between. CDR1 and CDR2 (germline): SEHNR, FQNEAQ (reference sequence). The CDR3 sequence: CASSSNGELNTEAFF. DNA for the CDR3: TGTGCCAGCAGCTCGAACGGGGAATTGAACACTGAAGCTTTCTTT.

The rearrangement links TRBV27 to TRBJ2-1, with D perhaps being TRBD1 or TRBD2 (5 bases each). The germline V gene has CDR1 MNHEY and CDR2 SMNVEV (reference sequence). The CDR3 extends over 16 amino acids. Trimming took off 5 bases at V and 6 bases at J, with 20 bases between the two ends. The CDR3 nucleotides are TGTGCCAGCAGTCCGCCTGGGGGAGCCCCCAGCAATGAGCAGTTCTTC. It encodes CASSPPGGAPSNEQFF.

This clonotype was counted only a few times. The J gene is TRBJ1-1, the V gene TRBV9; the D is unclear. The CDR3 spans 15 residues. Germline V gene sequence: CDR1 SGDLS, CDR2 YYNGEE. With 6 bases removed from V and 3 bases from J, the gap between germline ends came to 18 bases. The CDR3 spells CASKLVIGADTEAFF. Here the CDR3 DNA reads TGTGCCAGCAAACTCGTCATCGGAGCGGACACTGAAGCTTTCTTT.

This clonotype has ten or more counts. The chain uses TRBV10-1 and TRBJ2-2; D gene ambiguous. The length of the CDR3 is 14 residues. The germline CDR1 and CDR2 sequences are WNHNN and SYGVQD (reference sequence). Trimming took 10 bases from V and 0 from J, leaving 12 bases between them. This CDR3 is CATSLASNTGELFF. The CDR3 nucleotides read TGCGCCACCTCCTTGGCCTCGAACACCGGGGAGCTGTTTTTT.

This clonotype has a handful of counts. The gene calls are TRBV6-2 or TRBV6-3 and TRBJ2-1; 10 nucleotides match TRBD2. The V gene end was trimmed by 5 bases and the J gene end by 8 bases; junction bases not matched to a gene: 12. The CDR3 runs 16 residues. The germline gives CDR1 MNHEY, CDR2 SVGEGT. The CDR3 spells CASSPRLQREGHEQFF. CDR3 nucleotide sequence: TGTGCCAGCAGTCCTCGTCTCCAGCGGGAGGGTCATGAGCAGTTCTTC.

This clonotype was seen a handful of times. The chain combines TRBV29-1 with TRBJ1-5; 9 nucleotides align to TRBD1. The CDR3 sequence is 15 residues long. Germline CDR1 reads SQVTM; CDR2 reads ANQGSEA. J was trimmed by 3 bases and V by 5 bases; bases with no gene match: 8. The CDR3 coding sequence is TGCAGCGTTCTTACGGGACAGGGATACAATCAGCCCCAGCATTTT. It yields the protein CSVLTGQGYNQPQHF.

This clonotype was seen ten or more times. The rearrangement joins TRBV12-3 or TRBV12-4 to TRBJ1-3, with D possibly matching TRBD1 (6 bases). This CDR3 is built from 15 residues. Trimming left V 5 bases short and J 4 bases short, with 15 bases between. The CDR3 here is CASSPSPGGGNTIYF. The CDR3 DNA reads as TGTGCCAGCAGTCCAAGCCCGGGGGGCGGAAACACCATATATTTT.

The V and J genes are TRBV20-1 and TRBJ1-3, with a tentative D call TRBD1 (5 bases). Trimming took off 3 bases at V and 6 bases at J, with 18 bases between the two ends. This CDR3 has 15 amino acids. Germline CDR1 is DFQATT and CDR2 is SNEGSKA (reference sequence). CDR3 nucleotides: TGCAGTGCTAGCCCCGGGAGGGGTTTCGCAAACACCATATATTTT. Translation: CSASPGRGFANTIYF.

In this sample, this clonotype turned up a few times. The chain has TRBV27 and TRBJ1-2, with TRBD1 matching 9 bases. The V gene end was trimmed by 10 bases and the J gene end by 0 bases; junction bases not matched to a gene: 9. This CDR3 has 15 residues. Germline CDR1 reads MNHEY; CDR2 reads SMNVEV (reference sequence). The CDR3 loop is CATRTGDLANYGYTF. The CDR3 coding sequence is TGTGCCACCAGGACAGGGGACTTGGCTAACTATGGCTACACCTTC.

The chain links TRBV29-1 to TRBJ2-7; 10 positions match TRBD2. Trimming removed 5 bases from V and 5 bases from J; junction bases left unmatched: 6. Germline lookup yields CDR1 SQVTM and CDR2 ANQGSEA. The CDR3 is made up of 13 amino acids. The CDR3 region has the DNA TGCAGCGTTCGCTGGACTAGCGGAAACGAGCAGTACTTC. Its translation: CSVRWTSGNEQYF.

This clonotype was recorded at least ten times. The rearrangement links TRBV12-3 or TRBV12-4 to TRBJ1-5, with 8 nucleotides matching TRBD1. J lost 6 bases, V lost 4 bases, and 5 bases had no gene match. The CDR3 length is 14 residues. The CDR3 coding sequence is TGTGCCAGCAGTTCAGCCACAGGGGGTCAGCCCCAGCATTTT. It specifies CASSSATGGQPQHF.

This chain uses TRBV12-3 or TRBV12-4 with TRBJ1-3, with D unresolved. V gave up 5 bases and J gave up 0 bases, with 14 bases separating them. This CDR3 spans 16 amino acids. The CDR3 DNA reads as TGTGCCAGCAGTCCCCGGTCTGCACCCTCTGGAAACACCATATATTTT. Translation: CASSPRSAPSGNTIYF.

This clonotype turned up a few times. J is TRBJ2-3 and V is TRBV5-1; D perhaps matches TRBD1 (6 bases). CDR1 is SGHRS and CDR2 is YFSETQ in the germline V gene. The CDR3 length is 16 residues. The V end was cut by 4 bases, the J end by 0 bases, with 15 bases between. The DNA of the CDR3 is TGCGCCAGCAGCCCACCGGGACACCGCAGCACAGATACGCAGTATTTT. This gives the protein CASSPPGHRSTDTQYF.

The CDR3: CASSSSGITAKNIQYF. DNA for the CDR3: TGTGCCAGCAGTTCCAGTGGAATTACGGCCAAAAACATTCAGTACTTC. V is TRBV27 and J is TRBJ2-4; no firm D call. The ends were cut back, 4 bases at V and 1 base at J, with 14 bases in the middle. CDR1 is MNHEY, CDR2 SMNVEV, per germline (reference sequence). The CDR3 spans 16 residues.